This T cell receptor beta chain was recovered during a study of blood T cell repertoires in COVID-19. Study-wide context: Whether acute or convalescent, the COVID-19 samples came from the United States, Italy and Spain. T cells, B-cell-depleted T cells, or PBMCs provided the cDNA or gDNA that served as material.

Per the original methods: From reference gene primer amplification, estimates of nucleated cell counts were derived. Profiled with immunoSEQ multiplex PCR; TCRdb holds only in-frame clones, not every one. That table supplies the V and J calls and clone size; D and trimming were determined from the DNA. The sample holds some 73,000 clones, more than 60% seen once. Trimming removed 4 bases from V and 3 bases from J; junction bases left unmatched: 12. Germline CDR1 SGHNT, CDR2 YYREEE (reference sequence). CDR3 length: 16 residues. The source is a man between 60 and 70 years old with acute or convalescent COVID-19. This sequence joins TRBV5-4 and TRBJ2-5, with TRBD2 matching over 7 bases. Material: peripheral blood. The CDR3 reads CASSPNSGEGEETQYF. In DNA form, the CDR3 reads TGTGCCAGCAGCCCCAACAGCGGGGAAGGTGAAGAGACCCAGTACTTC.